A selection of T cell receptor beta chains follows, all from one sample in a study of shared clonotypes between healthy human individuals. The data were produced by immunoSEQ multiplex PCR, yet TCRdb's version contains in-frame clones alone and is incomplete. This sample has more than 550,000 clones; 72% occur once, and the top ten carry 1.8%. Material for sequencing was memory CD4+ T cells sorted from blood. The receptor source for this set is a woman in her 30s in good health. CDR3s include the opening cysteine and the closing phenylalanine or tryptophan. The order of the fields is clone size, D gene, V gene, J gene, CDR3 DNA, CDR3 protein. A D gene is named only where the DNA matches it firmly. Not all rows give a size; the values are once, few, many and, for expanded clones, a class.

clone size: -; D gene: -; V gene: TRBV2; J gene: TRBJ2-7; CDR3 DNA: TGTGCCAGCAATCGGGGGAGATACGAGCAGTACTTC; CDR3 protein: CASNRGRYEQYF
clone size: -; D gene: -; V gene: TRBV19; J gene: TRBJ1-4; CDR3 DNA: TGTGCCAGTCAGGCCGGGGATGCAACTAATGAAAAACTGTTTTTT; CDR3 protein: CASQAGDATNEKLFF
clone size: -; D gene: -; V gene: TRBV18; J gene: TRBJ1-5; CDR3 DNA: TGTGCCAGCTCCCCCGTGAGTGCACAGCCCCAGCATTTT; CDR3 protein: CASSPVSAQPQHF
clone size: once; D gene: TRBD1; V gene: TRBV18; J gene: TRBJ1-5; CDR3 DNA: TGTGCCAGCTCTCCCGACAGGGGAAATCAGCCCCAGCATTTT; CDR3 protein: CASSPDRGNQPQHF
clone size: -; D gene: -; V gene: TRBV19; J gene: TRBJ2-7; CDR3 DNA: TGTGCCAGTAGTATCGGGCAGGGGAAGTACGAGCAGTACTTC; CDR3 protein: CASSIGQGKYEQYF
clone size: -; D gene: -; V gene: TRBV5-4; J gene: TRBJ2-7; CDR3 DNA: TGTGCCAGCAGCATTCAGGGCGAGCAGTACTTC; CDR3 protein: CASSIQGEQYF
clone size: -; D gene: -; V gene: TRBV20-1; J gene: TRBJ1-2; CDR3 DNA: TGCAGTGCGCGGACCGAGGGGGGCTACACCTTC; CDR3 protein: CSARTEGGYTF
clone size: -; D gene: -; V gene: TRBV15; J gene: TRBJ2-1; CDR3 DNA: TGTGCCACCAGCAGGCGGGACAATGAGCAGTTCTTC; CDR3 protein: CATSRRDNEQFF
clone size: -; D gene: TRBD2; V gene: TRBV28; J gene: TRBJ2-5; CDR3 DNA: TGTGCCAGCTCTGACAGAACTAGCGGCCAAGAGACCCAGTACTTC; CDR3 protein: CASSDRTSGQETQYF
clone size: -; D gene: -; V gene: TRBV7-9; J gene: TRBJ2-5; CDR3 DNA: TGTGCCAGCAGCTTATCCGAGACTAGAGAGACCCAGTACTTC; CDR3 protein: CASSLSETRETQYF
clone size: -; D gene: -; V gene: TRBV15; J gene: TRBJ2-5; CDR3 DNA: TGTGCCACCAGCAGAGATCCTCGGGACCAGCAGTACTTC; CDR3 protein: CATSRDPRDQQYF
clone size: -; D gene: -; V gene: TRBV7-2; J gene: TRBJ2-2; CDR3 DNA: TGTGCCAGCAGCAATGGGGGACAATCTAACACCGGGGAGCTGTTTTTT; CDR3 protein: CASSNGGQSNTGELFF
clone size: -; D gene: TRBD1; V gene: TRBV2; J gene: TRBJ2-7; CDR3 DNA: TGTGCCAGCGGATCCGGGACAGGTCGAAACGAGCAGTACTTC; CDR3 protein: CASGSGTGRNEQYF
clone size: few; D gene: -; V gene: TRBV27; J gene: TRBJ2-4; CDR3 DNA: TGTGCCAGCAGTCCTCACTCAGGGGCCAAAAACATTCAGTACTTC; CDR3 protein: CASSPHSGAKNIQYF
clone size: -; D gene: -; V gene: TRBV2; J gene: TRBJ2-1; CDR3 DNA: TGTGCCAGCAGTGAGGAGGGAGGAGTCGGCTGGGAGCAGTTCTTC; CDR3 protein: CASSEEGGVGWEQFF
clone size: many; D gene: -; V gene: TRBV7-8; J gene: TRBJ1-5; CDR3 DNA: TGTGCCAGCAGCTTTTCCTCGGGGCCCCAGCATTTT; CDR3 protein: CASSFSSGPQHF
clone size: -; D gene: TRBD1; V gene: TRBV28; J gene: TRBJ1-2; CDR3 DNA: TGTGCCAGCAGTAGATCGACAGGGCGGCCTGGCTACACCTTC; CDR3 protein: CASSRSTGRPGYTF
clone size: -; D gene: TRBD2; V gene: TRBV5-1; J gene: TRBJ2-3; CDR3 DNA: TGCGCCAGCAGCTCGGGGGGTAGCACAGATACGCAGTATTTT; CDR3 protein: CASSSGGSTDTQYF
clone size: -; D gene: -; V gene: TRBV11-3; J gene: TRBJ1-5; CDR3 DNA: TGTGCCAGCAGCCAAGGCGGGGGTCAGCCCCAGCATTTT; CDR3 protein: CASSQGGGQPQHF
clone size: -; D gene: -; V gene: TRBV29-1; J gene: TRBJ2-7; CDR3 DNA: TGCAGCGTTGAATGGGACCCCCGGGGCGAGCAGTACTTC; CDR3 protein: CSVEWDPRGEQYF
clone size: many; D gene: TRBD1; V gene: TRBV9; J gene: TRBJ1-6; CDR3 DNA: TGTGCCAGCAGCGCAGGGGGTTGGAATTCACCCCTCCACTTT; CDR3 protein: CASSAGGWNSPLHF
clone size: -; D gene: TRBD1; V gene: TRBV11-2; J gene: TRBJ2-2; CDR3 DNA: TGTGCCAGCAGCCAGAGGGACAGGGGGCTAAATTATAACACCGGGGAGCTGTTTTTT; CDR3 protein: CASSQRDRGLNYNTGELFF
clone size: -; D gene: TRBD1; V gene: TRBV5-4; J gene: TRBJ2-3; CDR3 DNA: TGTGCCAGCAGCAGGGACAGTGGCCGCACAGATACGCAGTATTTT; CDR3 protein: CASSRDSGRTDTQYF
clone size: -; D gene: TRBD2; V gene: TRBV6-5; J gene: TRBJ2-5; CDR3 DNA: TGTGCCAGCTCGTTGCGGGAGCTAGAGACCCAGTACTTC; CDR3 protein: CASSLRELETQYF
clone size: -; D gene: -; V gene: TRBV5-4; J gene: TRBJ1-1; CDR3 DNA: TGTGCCAGCAGCCCGGGACTGGGGAACACTGAAGCTTTCTTT; CDR3 protein: CASSPGLGNTEAFF